This TCR beta chain was obtained from a study of T cells in Graves' hyperthyroidism and ophthalmopathy. Researchers took RNA transcripts and amplified the TCR beta CDR3 regions from them. The TCR CDR3 was amplified in a first-round RT-PCR using the HTBI primer set. One entry per CDR3 protein, called by TCRdb with MiXCR from the multiplex PCR reads. The table records about 700,000 distinct CDR3 sequences, just under 45% of them present only once. Trimming stripped 5 bases from V and 7 bases from J, with 12 bases between. The CDR3 is 12 residues long. Looked up from germline, CDR1 is LGHDT and CDR2 is YNNKEL (reference sequence). This clonotype occurred a few times. Its antigen is unidentified. Study-wide results and limits: Blood also held most thyroid clonotypes expanded beyond 0.001. With a median lead of 6.5 months before onset, the model predicted ophthalmopathy.

Each diagnosis drew on symptoms, thyroxine, TRAb, thyroid ultrasound and orbital computed tomography findings. V gene TRBV3-1 combines with J gene TRBJ2-7; D is uncertain. This TCR was recovered from an adult man with Graves' disease, either hyperthyroidism or ophthalmopathy (not recorded which). Sequenced input: peripheral blood or thyroid tissue (not recorded which). CDR3 in amino acids: CASSYPQGEQYF. The CDR3 DNA reads TGTGCCAGCAGCTACCCTCAAGGAGAGCAGTACTTC.